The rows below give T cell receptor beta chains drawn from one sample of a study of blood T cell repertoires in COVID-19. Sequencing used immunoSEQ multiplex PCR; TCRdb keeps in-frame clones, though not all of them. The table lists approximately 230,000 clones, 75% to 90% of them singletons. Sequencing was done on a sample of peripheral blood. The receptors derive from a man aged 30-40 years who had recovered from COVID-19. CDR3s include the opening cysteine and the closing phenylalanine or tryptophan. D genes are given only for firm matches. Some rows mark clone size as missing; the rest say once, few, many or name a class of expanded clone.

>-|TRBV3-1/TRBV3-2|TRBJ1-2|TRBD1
TGTGCCAGCAGCGATAGGACAGGACGAGTAGTTTTC
CASSDRTGRVVF
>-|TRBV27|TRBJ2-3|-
TGTGCCAGCAGTCGGGGAGGCCCCTCAGATACGCAGTATTTT
CASSRGGPSDTQYF
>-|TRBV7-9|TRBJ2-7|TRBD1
TGTGCCAGCAGGGGACAGTCCTACGAGCAGTACTTC
CASRGQSYEQYF
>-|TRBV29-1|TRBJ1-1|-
TGCAGCATCAGGGTAGGGAACACTGAAGCTTTCTTT
CSIRVGNTEAFF
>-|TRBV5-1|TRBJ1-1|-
TGCGCCAGCACTGTTCGGGAGAGGGACACTGAAGCTTTCTTT
CASTVRERDTEAFF
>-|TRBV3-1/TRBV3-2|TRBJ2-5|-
TGTGCCAGCAGCCAACGCCGCGGGGCGGGGGAGACCCAGTACTTC
CASSQRRGAGETQYF
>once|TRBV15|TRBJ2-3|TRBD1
TGTGCCACCAGCTCTTCGACAGGGGGCGCAGCAGATACGCAGTATTTT
CATSSSTGGAADTQYF
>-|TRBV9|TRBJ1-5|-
TGTGCCAGCAGCGTCTCCTCGGTGAGCAATCAGCCCCAGCATTTT
CASSVSSVSNQPQHF
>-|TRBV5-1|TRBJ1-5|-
TGCGCCAGCAGCTTGGAGGGGCGAGGTCAGCCCCAGCATTTT
CASSLEGRGQPQHF
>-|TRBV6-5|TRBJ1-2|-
TGTGCCAGCAGTTACTCGATTGGGGCCCCCTATGGCTACACCTTC
CASSYSIGAPYGYTF
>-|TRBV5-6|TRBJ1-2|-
TGTGCCAGCAGCTTGGGGGCTACCTCTAACTATGGCTACACCTTC
CASSLGATSNYGYTF
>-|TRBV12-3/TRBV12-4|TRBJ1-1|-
TGTGCCAGCAGGGAGATGAACACTGAAGCTTTCTTT
CASREMNTEAFF
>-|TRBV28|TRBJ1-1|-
TGTGCCAGCAGTACCCCGGGACAAATGAACACTGAAGCTTTCTTT
CASSTPGQMNTEAFF
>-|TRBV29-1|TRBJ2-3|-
TGCAGCGTTGAAGAGTACACAGATACGCAGTATTTT
CSVEEYTDTQYF
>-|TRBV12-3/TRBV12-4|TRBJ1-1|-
TGTGCCAGCAGTTTAGTCGGGGGACCTGAAGCTTTCTTT
CASSLVGGPEAFF
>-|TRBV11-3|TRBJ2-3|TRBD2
TGTGCCAGCAGCTCCCAAGACGGGGGGGCAAATACGCAGTATTTT
CASSSQDGGANTQYF
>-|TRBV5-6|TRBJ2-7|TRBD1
TGTGCCAGCAGCCGGGACAGGGCGATCGGCGAGCAGTACTTC
CASSRDRAIGEQYF
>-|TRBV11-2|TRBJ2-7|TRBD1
TGTGCCAGCAGCTTTTTTACAGGGGTCTACGAGCAGTACTTC
CASSFFTGVYEQYF
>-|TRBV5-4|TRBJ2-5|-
TGTGCCAGCACCCGGCAGGGTGAGGAGACCCAGTACTTC
CASTRQGEETQYF
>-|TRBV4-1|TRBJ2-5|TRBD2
TGCGCCAGCAGCCAAGCCACTAGCGGGGGACAAGAGACCCAGTACTTC
CASSQATSGGQETQYF
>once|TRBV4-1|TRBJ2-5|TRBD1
TGCGCCAGCAGCCCCGGGACAGTACAAGAGACCCAGTACTTC
CASSPGTVQETQYF
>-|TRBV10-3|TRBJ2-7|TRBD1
TGTGCCATCAGCCCTATCCCGGACAGGGCAGACTACGAGCAGTACTTC
CAISPIPDRADYEQYF
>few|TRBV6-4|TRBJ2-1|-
TGTGCCAGCAGTCAAACAGGGTATGAGCAGTTCTTC
CASSQTGYEQFF
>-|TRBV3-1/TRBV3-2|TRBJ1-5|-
TGTGCCAGCAGCCAAGAGCGTGGTCAGCCCCAGCATTTT
CASSQERGQPQHF
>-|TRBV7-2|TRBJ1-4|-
TGTGCCAGCAGCTCCCGGGGATGGACAGCAACTAATGAAAAACTGTTTTTT
CASSSRGWTATNEKLFF
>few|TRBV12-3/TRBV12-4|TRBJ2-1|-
TGTGCCAGCAGTTATGAGACTACGGAGCAGTTCTTC
CASSYETTEQFF
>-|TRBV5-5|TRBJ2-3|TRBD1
TGTGCCAGCAGCTTGGGACAGGGGCCAGATACGCAGTATTTT
CASSLGQGPDTQYF
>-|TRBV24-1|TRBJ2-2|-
TGTGCCACCAGAGGCGGTGCCGGGGAGCTGTTTTTT
CATRGGAGELFF
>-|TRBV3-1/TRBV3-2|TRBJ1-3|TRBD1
TGTGCCAGCAGCCTGGGGACAGCCAGCTCTGGAAACACCATATATTTT
CASSLGTASSGNTIYF
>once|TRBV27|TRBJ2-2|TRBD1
TGTGCCAGCAACCCAGGGGGCGGACGGGGCTGGGGCACCGGGGAGCTGTTTTTT
CASNPGGGRGWGTGELFF
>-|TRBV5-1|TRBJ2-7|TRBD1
TGCGCCAGCAGCTTGGAACCGACAGGGGCCTACGAGCAGTACTTC
CASSLEPTGAYEQYF
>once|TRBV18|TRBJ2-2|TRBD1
TGTGCCAGTACCGGCCGGGACAGGGTTAACACCGGGGAGCTGTTTTTT
CASTGRDRVNTGELFF
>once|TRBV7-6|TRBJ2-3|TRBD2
TGTGCCAGCAGCTTTAGCGGGGGGGCCGAGTTTATCCCAGATACGCAGTATTTT
CASSFSGGAEFIPDTQYF
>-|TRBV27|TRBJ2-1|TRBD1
TGTGCCACCTCCGAGGACAGGGGCCTGGATGAGCAGTTCTTC
CATSEDRGLDEQFF
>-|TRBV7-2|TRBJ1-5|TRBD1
TGTGCCAGCAGCGGTCGGACAGGGGGGAAGGAGCCCCAGCATTTT
CASSGRTGGKEPQHF
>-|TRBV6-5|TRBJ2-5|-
TGTGCCAGCAGTTATCCCGGTCCGGAGACCCAGTACTTC
CASSYPGPETQYF
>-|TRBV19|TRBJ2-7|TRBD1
TGTGCCAGTACCAGGGACAGGGAGGGCAACGAGCAGTACTTC
CASTRDREGNEQYF
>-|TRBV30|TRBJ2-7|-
TGTGCCTGGGGGAAAACTAATTACGAGCAGTACTTC
CAWGKTNYEQYF
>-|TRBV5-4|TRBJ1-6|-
TGTGCCAGCAGCTTGGTAGGGGAATCACCCCTCCACTTT
CASSLVGESPLHF
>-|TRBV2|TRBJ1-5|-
TGTGCCAGCAGTGAACAGGGGCCAAATCAGCCCCAGCATTTT
CASSEQGPNQPQHF
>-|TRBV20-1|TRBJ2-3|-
TGCAGTGCTAGTCTACTAGGGTCTAGCACAGATACGCAGTATTTT
CSASLLGSSTDTQYF
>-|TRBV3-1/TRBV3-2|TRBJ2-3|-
TGTGCCAGCAGCCGACAACCCCAAGCAACCGATACGCAGTATTTT
CASSRQPQATDTQYF
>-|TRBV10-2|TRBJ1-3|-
TGCGCCAGCGGGACATCCAACTCTGGAAACACCATATATTTT
CASGTSNSGNTIYF
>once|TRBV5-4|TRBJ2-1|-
TGTGCCAGCAGCCCCCCCGGGGTGTCCTACAATGAGCAGTTCTTC
CASSPPGVSYNEQFF
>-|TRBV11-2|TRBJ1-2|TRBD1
TGTGCCAGCAGCTGGGGACAGTCTAACTATGGCTACACCTTC
CASSWGQSNYGYTF
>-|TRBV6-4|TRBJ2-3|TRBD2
TGTGCCAGCAGCGGGCAGCGGGGAGATACGCAGTATTTT
CASSGQRGDTQYF
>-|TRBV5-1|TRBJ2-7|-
TGCGCCAGCAGCTCTTCCATCACCCGGGAGCAGTACTTC
CASSSSITREQYF
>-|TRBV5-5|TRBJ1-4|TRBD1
TGTGCCAGCAGCGTCCCGGGACAGGGGAATGAAAAACTGTTTTTT
CASSVPGQGNEKLFF
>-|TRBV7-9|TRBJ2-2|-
TGTGCCAGCAGCTCCCAGGACACCTTGAACACCGGGGAGCTGTTTTTT
CASSSQDTLNTGELFF
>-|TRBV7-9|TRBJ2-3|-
TGTGCCAGCGAGGAGGGGCTGGGCACAGATACGCAGTATTTT
CASEEGLGTDTQYF
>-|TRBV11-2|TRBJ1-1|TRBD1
TGTGCCAGCAGCCAAGCGGACAGGGGAGTTGAAGCTTTCTTT
CASSQADRGVEAFF
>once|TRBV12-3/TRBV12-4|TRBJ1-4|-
TGTGCCAGCAGTTTTTCGACAGGTGATTTGTTTTTT
CASSFSTGDLFF